This T cell receptor (beta chain) was sequenced during a study of shared clonotypes between healthy human individuals. Study outcomes and limitations: Expectations were that clonotype sharing among donors would be affected by sequencing depth. Enrolling few donors narrowed the genetic and exposure-history diversity that was represented.

The CDR3 is made up of 16 amino acids. V was clipped by 5 bases and J by 8 bases; unmatched bases: 10. CDR1 and CDR2 from the germline V gene are SEHNR and FQNEAQ (reference sequence). About this clone: Its antigen is undetermined.

Terminally differentiated effector memory CD45RA+ cells were left out of the naive CD8 fraction, which was CD45RO-negative and positively selected for CCR7. Method: immunoSEQ multiplex PCR; TCRdb's copy keeps in-frame clones and lacks some. The profile shows about 1.9 million clones, roughly 93% of them singletons. Sequenced material: naive CD8+ T cells from PBMCs. V and J are TRBV7-9 and TRBJ2-4; 12 nucleotides line up with TRBD2. The sequence derives from a man younger than 35 in good health. Some clones in this sample may be carry-over from other donors' samples. CDR3 protein: CASSLLAGGPGDIQYF. The CDR3 coding sequence is TGTGCCAGCAGCCTGCTAGCGGGAGGGCCAGGAGACATTCAGTACTTC.